The 5 T cell receptor beta chains in this list originate from one sample, sequenced in a study of vaccination effects on CD4 cells after COVID-19. Antigens of these TCRs are unknown. Antigen-specific CD4+ T cells were first expanded with viral peptide pools by the ViraFEST assay and only then sequenced. Between days 9 and 11 of culture, CD4+ T cells were separated out. BNT162b2 vaccine or mRNA-1273 vaccine was given to participants in two doses. Assay: immunoSEQ multiplex PCR; the TCRdb copy retains only in-frame clones and omits some. The table has 40,000 to 50,000 clones, about 70% seen once. Material: CD4+ T cells from PBMCs cultured with HCoV-OC43 spike peptides, obtained after COVID-19 vaccination. The subset here: HCoV-OC43 spike overlapping peptide pool stimulation. Receptors were obtained from a human donor who received a COVID-19 vaccine.

The chain carries TRBV5-1 and TRBJ2-7; D is unresolved. CDR1 SGHRS and CDR2 YFSETQ come from the germline V gene. The CDR3 is 14 residues long. Trimming pared 5 bases from V and 5 bases from J, leaving 17 bases between. CDR3 coding DNA: TGCGCCAGCAGACTACAACCTACGAAGGACGAGCAGTACTTC. Translation gives CASRLQPTKDEQYF.

The V gene is TRBV9, the J gene TRBJ1-3, with unresolved D. CDR1 and CDR2 (germline): SGDLS, YYNGEE. V was clipped by 2 bases and J by 2 bases, with 5 bases between them. This CDR3 is built from 13 residues. The CDR3, as DNA: TGTGCCAGCAGCGTCCGCACTGGAAACACCATATATTTT. Its protein is CASSVRTGNTIYF.

This clone was observed a handful of times. The chain joins TRBV5-1 to TRBJ1-2; 7 positions match TRBD1. V lost 7 bases, J lost 2 bases, and 11 bases stayed unmatched. Germline V gene data show CDR1 as SGHRS and CDR2 as YFSETQ. The CDR3 is 15 residues long. CDR3 sequence: CASGTGTATNYGYTF. The DNA for the CDR3 is TGCGCCAGCGGGACCGGGACAGCGACAAACTATGGCTACACCTTC.

The chain joins TRBV24-1 to TRBJ2-7; 9 nucleotides agree with TRBD2. The CDR3 runs 15 residues. Trimming at V came to 4 bases and at J to 3 bases, leaving 6 bases not matched to a gene. Germline CDR1 reads KGHDR; CDR2 reads SFDVKD. DNA of the CDR3: TGTGCCACCAGTGAGTGGACTAGCGTTGGCTACGAGCAGTACTTC. It encodes CATSEWTSVGYEQYF.

This chain uses TRBV2 with TRBJ2-4; 9 bases agree with TRBD2. Trimming removed 4 bases from V and 0 bases from J; junction bases left unmatched: 10. In germline, CDR1 is SNHLY, CDR2 FYNNEI. CDR3 length: 18 residues. The CDR3 loop is CASSAWRGGLGAKNIQYF. In DNA form, the CDR3 reads TGTGCCAGCAGTGCTTGGCGGGGGGGTCTGGGAGCCAAAAACATTCAGTACTTC.